Sequencing of this T cell receptor beta chain was carried out in a study of Ad26.COV2.S vaccination and SARS-CoV-2 variants. Study-level background: Enrollment placed the donor in the COV1001 Ad26.COV2.S trial arm. Donor got 5x10^10 or 1x10^11 viral particles of Ad26.COV2.S.

TCRdb's copy holds only in-frame clones and misses some; the assay was immunoSEQ multiplex PCR. The sample yields hundreds of thousands of clones, 90% seen once. Regarding treatment: some 20 received Ad26.COV2.S at low or high dose, single or two shots; about 5 received placebo; per-sample allocation not given. The study sampled participants on day 63 after the first vaccine or placebo injection. Participants' vaccine, an Ad26 vector, delivered Wuhan-strain SARS-CoV-2 spike. Trimming cost V 6 bases and J 1 base; bases outside gene matches: 2. Looked up from germline, CDR1 is ENHRY and CDR2 is SYGVKD. The CDR3 runs 13 residues.

The sequencing used peripheral blood, collected in a trial of Ad26.COV2.S vaccine versus placebo. The clonotype comes from a person between 18 and 65 years old who received the Ad26.COV2.S COVID-19 vaccine or a placebo. V and J are TRBV10-3 and TRBJ1-1, with 7 nucleotides matching TRBD1. For the CDR3, the DNA is TGTGCCATCAGGGGGACAGAGAACACTGAAGCTTTCTTT. As protein: CAIRGTENTEAFF.